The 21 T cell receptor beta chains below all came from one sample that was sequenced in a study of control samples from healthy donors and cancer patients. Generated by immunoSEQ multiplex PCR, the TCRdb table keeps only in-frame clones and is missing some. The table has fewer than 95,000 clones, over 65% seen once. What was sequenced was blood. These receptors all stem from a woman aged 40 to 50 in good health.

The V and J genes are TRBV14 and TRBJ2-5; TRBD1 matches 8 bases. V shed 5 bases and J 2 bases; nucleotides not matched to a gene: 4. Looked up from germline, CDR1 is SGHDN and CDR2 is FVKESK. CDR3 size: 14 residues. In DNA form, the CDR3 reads TGTGCCAGCAGCAAGTGGACAGGGCAAGAGACCCAGTACTTC. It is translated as CASSKWTGQETQYF.

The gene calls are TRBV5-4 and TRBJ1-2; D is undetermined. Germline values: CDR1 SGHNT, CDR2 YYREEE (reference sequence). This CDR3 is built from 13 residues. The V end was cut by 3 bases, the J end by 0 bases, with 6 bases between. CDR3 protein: CASSWPANYGYTF. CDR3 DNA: TGTGCCAGCAGCTGGCCAGCTAACTATGGCTACACCTTC. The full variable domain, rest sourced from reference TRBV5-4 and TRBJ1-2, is ETGVTQSPTHLIKTRGQQVTLRCSSQSGHNTVSWYQQALGQGPQFIFQYYREEENGRGNFPPRFSGLQFPNYSSELNVNALELDDSALYLCASSWPANYGYTFGSGTRLTVV.

DNA for the CDR3: TGTGCCAGCAGTTTCCGAAACAATCAGCCCCAGCATTTT. Translation gives CASSFRNNQPQHF. This chain links TRBV12-3 or TRBV12-4 with TRBJ1-5; D is uncertain. V lost 3 bases and J 3 bases, leaving 6 bases between the germline ends. The CDR3 has 13 residues.

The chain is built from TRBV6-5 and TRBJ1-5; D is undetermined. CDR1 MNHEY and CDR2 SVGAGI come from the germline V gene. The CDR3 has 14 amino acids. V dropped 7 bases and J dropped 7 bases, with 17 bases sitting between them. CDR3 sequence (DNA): TGTGCCAGCATTCAAGGACGGATAGGACAGCCCCAGCATTTT. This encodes CASIQGRIGQPQHF.

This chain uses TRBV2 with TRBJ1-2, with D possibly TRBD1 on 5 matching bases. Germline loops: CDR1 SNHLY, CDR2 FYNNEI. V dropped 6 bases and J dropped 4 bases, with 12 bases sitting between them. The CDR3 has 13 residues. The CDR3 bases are TGTGCCAGCAGGGTTGGGACTGTCTATGGCTACACCTTC. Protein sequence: CASRVGTVYGYTF.

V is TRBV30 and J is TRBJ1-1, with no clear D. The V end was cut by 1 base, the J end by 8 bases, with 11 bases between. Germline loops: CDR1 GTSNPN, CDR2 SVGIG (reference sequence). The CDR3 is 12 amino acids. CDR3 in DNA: TGTGCCTGGAGTGCCGGTCGGGGAGAAGCTTTCTTT. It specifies CAWSAGRGEAFF.

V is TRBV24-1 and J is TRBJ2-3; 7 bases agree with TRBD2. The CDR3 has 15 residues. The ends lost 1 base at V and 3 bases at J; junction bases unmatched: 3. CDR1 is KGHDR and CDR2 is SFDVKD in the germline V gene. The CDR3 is CATSDFGGGTDTQYF. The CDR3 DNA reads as TGTGCCACCAGTGATTTTGGCGGGGGAACAGATACGCAGTATTTT.

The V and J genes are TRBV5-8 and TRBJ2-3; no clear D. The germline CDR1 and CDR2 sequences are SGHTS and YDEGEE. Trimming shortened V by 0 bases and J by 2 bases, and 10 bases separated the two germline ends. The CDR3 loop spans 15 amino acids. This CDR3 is CASSLGVRNTDTQYF. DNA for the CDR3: TGTGCCAGCAGCTTGGGAGTGCGCAACACAGATACGCAGTATTTT.

This CDR3 is CASSPSPIGGTGELFF. CDR3 DNA sequence: TGTGCCAGCAGCCCCTCTCCTATAGGGGGAACCGGGGAGCTGTTTTTT. The chain has TRBV7-3 and TRBJ2-2; the D gene is possibly TRBD1 (6 bases). This CDR3 spans 16 amino acids. Between the trimmed V and J ends, which lost 5 bases and 5 bases, there was a span of 18 bases. Germline CDR1 and CDR2: SGHTA and FQGTGA.

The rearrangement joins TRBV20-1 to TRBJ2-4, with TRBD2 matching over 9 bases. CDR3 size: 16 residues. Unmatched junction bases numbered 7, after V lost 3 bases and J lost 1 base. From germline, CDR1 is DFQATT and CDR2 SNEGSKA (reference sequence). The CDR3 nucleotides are TGCAGTGCTAGTATGCAGCGGGGGGCCGCCAAAAACATTCAGTACTTC. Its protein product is CSASMQRGAAKNIQYF.

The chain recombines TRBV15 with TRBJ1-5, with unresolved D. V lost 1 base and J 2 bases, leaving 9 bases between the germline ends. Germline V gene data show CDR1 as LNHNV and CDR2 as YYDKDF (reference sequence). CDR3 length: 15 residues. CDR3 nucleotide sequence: TGTGCCACCAGCAGAGCGGGGTCGGGCAATCAGCCCCAGCATTTT. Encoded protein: CATSRAGSGNQPQHF.

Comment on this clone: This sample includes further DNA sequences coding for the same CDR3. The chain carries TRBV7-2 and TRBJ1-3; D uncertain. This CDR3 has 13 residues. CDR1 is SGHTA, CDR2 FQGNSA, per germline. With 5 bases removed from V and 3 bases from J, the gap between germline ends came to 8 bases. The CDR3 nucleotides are TGTGCCAGCAGCCCAGCGCGTGGAAACACCATATATTTT. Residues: CASSPARGNTIYF.

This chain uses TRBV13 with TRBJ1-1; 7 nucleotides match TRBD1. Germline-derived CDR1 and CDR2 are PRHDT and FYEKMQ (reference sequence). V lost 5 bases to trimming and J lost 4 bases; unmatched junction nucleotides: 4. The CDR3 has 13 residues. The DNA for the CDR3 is TGTGCCAGCAGCCCAGGGGGAAGCACTGAAGCTTTCTTT. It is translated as CASSPGGSTEAFF.

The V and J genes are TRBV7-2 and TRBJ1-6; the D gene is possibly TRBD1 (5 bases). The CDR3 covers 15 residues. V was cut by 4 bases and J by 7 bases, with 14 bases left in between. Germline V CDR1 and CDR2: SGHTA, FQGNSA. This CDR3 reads CASSSVWGGNSPLHF. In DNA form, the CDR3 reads TGTGCCAGCAGCTCTGTTTGGGGGGGAAATTCACCCCTCCACTTT.

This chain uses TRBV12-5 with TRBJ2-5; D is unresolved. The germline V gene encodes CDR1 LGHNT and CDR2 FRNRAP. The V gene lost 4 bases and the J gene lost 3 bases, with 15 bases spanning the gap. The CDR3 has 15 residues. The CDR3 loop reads CASGSPRTAEETQYF. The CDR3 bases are TGTGCTAGTGGTTCCCCGAGGACGGCCGAAGAGACCCAGTACTTC.

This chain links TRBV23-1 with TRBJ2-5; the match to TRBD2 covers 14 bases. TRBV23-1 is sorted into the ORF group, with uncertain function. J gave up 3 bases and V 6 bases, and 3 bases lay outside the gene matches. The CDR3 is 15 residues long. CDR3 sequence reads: CASRGLAGEEETQYF. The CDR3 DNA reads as TGCGCCAGCAGGGGACTAGCGGGGGAAGAAGAGACCCAGTACTTC.

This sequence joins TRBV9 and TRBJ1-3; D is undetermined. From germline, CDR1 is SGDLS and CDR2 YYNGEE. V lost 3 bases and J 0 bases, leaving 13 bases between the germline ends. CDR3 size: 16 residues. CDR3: CASSDTQEFSGNTIYF. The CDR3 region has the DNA TGTGCCAGCAGCGACACTCAGGAGTTCTCTGGAAACACCATATATTTT.

CDR3 nucleotides: TGTGCCAGCAGTTATGGACTAGCGGGGGGACGGGAGCTGTTTTTT. Translation: CASSYGLAGGRELFF. V gene TRBV6-2 or TRBV6-3 combines with J gene TRBJ2-2; 14 nucleotides match TRBD2. Germline CDR1 reads MNHEY; CDR2 reads SVGEGT. The V gene end was trimmed by 3 bases and the J gene end by 9 bases; junction bases not matched to a gene: 3. The CDR3 is 15 amino acids.

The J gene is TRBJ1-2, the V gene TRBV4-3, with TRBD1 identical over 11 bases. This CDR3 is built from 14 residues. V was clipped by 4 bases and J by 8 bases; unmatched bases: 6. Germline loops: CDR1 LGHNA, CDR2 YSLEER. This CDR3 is CASSPGQGAMGYTF. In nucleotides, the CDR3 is TGCGCCAGCAGCCCCGGACAGGGGGCTATGGGCTACACCTTC.

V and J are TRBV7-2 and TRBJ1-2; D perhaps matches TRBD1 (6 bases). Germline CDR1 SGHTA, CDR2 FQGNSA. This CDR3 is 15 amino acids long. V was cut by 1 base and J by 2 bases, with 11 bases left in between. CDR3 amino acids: CASSLEGQLNYGYTF. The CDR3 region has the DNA TGTGCCAGCAGCTTAGAGGGACAACTAAACTATGGCTACACCTTC.

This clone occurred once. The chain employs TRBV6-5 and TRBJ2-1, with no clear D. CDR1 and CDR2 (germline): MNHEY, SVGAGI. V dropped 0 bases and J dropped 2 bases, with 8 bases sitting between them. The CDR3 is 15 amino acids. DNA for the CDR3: TGTGCCAGCAGTTACTCTCCAGGTCCCTACAATGAGCAGTTCTTC. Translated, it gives CASSYSPGPYNEQFF.